Below, 4 T cell receptor beta chains from the same sample are listed, as sequenced in a study of beta chain features in type 1 diabetes. Reverse transcribing all isolated RNA meant expressed TCRB transcripts were sequenced. Using immunoSEQ multiplex PCR, the repertoire was profiled, and TCRdb retains in-frame clones only, with some absent. This table has around 170,000 clones, 7.5% to 10% appearing once. Sequenced: central memory CD4+ T cells from blood. These receptors were collected from a woman between 18 and 29 years old in good health.

This clone appeared once. The CDR3 is CAIRGGRADTQYF. CDR3 sequence (DNA): TGTGCCATCCGCGGCGGGAGGGCAGATACGCAGTATTTT. The chain is built from TRBV10-3 and TRBJ2-3; 9 nucleotides align to TRBD2. J was trimmed by 4 bases and V by 8 bases; bases with no gene match: 4. Germline CDR1 is ENHRY and CDR2 is SYGVKD. The CDR3 runs 13 residues.

This clone has a handful of counts. The chain recombines TRBV5-5 with TRBJ1-1; D is ambiguous. From germline, CDR1 is SGHKS and CDR2 YYEKEE (reference sequence). Trimming took 4 bases from V and 4 from J, leaving 20 bases between them. This CDR3 is built from 16 residues. The CDR3 sequence: CASSRMSGRAGTEAFF. As DNA, the CDR3 is TGTGCCAGCAGCAGGATGTCGGGAAGGGCGGGCACTGAAGCTTTCTTT.

The sample holds a few counts of this clone. This rearrangement joins TRBV5-1 to TRBJ1-1, with TRBD1 matching over 8 bases. Germline V gives CDR1 SGHRS, CDR2 YFSETQ. This CDR3 region has 16 residues. Trimming removed 3 bases from V and 4 bases from J; junction bases left unmatched: 11. The CDR3 sequence: CASSWRFTQGATEAFF. DNA of the CDR3: TGCGCCAGCAGCTGGAGGTTCACCCAGGGGGCCACTGAAGCTTTCTTT. The variable domain in full, completed from reference TRBV5-1 and TRBJ1-1, reads KAGVTQTPRYLIKTRGQQVTLSCSPISGHRSVSWYQQTPGQGLQFLFEYFSETQRNKGNFPGRFSGRQFSNSRSEMNVSTLELGDSALYLCASSWRFTQGATEAFFGQGTRLTVV.

The chain has TRBV5-5 and TRBJ2-7; 8 bases match TRBD1. Losses at the gene ends were 1 base for V and 2 bases for J; bases not matched to a gene: 2. From germline, CDR1 is SGHKS and CDR2 YYEKEE (reference sequence). The CDR3 is 14 residues long. Here the CDR3 reads CASSLLQGAYEQYF. The CDR3 DNA sequence: TGTGCCAGCAGCTTGTTACAGGGGGCCTACGAGCAGTACTTC. The variable domain in full, completed from reference TRBV5-5 and TRBJ2-7, reads DAGVTQSPTHLIKTRGQQVTLRCSPISGHKSVSWYQQVLGQGPQFIFQYYEKEERGRGNFPDRFSARQFPNYSSELNVNALLLGDSALYLCASSLLQGAYEQYFGPGTRLTVT.